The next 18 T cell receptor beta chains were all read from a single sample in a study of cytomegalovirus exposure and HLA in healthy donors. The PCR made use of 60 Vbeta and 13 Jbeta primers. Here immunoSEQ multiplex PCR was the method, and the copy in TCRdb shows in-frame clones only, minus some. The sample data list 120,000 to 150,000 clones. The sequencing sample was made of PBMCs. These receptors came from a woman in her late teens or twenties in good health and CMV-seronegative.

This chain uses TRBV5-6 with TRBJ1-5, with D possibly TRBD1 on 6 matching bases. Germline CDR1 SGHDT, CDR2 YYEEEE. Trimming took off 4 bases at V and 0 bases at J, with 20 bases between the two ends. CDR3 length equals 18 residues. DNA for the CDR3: TGTGCCAGCAGCCTTCTAAGGGGGACGATAAATAGCAATCAGCCCCAGCATTTT. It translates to CASSLLRGTINSNQPQHF.

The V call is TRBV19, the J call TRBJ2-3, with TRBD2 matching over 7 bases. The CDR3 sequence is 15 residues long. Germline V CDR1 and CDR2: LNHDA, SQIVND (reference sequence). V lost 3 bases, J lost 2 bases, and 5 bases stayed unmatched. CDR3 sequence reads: CASSMLAETTDTQYF. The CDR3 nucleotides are TGTGCCAGTAGTATGCTAGCGGAGACCACAGATACGCAGTATTTT. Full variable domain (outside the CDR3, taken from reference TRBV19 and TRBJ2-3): DGGITQSPKYLFRKEGQNVTLSCEQNLNHDAMYWYRQDPGQGLRLIYYSQIVNDFQKGDIAEGYSVSREKKESFPLTVTSAQKNPTAFYLCASSMLAETTDTQYFGPGTRLTVL.

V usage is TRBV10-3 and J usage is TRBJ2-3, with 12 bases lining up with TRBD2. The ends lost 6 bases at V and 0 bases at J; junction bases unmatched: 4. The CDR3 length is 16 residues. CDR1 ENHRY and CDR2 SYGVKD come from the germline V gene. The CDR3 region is CAISPGTSGSTDTQYF. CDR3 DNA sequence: TGTGCCATCAGCCCCGGGACTAGCGGGAGCACAGATACGCAGTATTTT.

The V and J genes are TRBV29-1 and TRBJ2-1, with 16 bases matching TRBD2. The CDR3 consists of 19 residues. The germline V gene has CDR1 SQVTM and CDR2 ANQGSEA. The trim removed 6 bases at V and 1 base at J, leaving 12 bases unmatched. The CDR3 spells CSVGHAGTSGRGSYNEQFF. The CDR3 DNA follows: TGCAGCGTCGGACACGCCGGGACTAGCGGGAGGGGTTCCTACAATGAGCAGTTCTTC.

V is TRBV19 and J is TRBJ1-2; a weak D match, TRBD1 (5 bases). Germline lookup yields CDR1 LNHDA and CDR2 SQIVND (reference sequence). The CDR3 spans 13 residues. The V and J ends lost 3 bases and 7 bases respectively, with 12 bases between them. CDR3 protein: CASSMGGIGGYTF. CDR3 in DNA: TGTGCCAGTAGTATGGGGGGGATCGGTGGCTACACCTTC.

The chain's CDR3 is CASSLTGGALYNEQFF. CDR3 nucleotides: TGTGCCAGCAGTTTAACGGGAGGGGCCCTTTACAATGAGCAGTTCTTC. The gene calls are TRBV27 and TRBJ2-1, with 8 bases aligning to TRBD2. The V gene's germline CDR1 is MNHEY and CDR2 SMNVEV (reference sequence). J lost 4 bases, V lost 2 bases, and 7 bases had no gene match. The CDR3 runs 16 residues.

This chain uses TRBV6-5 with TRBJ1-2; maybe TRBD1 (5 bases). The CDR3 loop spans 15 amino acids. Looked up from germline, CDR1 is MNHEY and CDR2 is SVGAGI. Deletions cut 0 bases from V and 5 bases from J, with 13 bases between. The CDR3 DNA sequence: TGTGCCAGCAGTTACTCGAATGGGGCAGCGTATGGCTACACCTTC. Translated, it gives CASSYSNGAAYGYTF.

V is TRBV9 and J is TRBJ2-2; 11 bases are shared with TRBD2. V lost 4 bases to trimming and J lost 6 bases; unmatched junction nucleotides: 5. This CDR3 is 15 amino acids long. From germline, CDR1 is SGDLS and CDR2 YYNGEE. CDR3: CASSKPGLAAGELFF. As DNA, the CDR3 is TGTGCCAGCAGCAAACCGGGACTAGCGGCCGGGGAGCTGTTTTTT.

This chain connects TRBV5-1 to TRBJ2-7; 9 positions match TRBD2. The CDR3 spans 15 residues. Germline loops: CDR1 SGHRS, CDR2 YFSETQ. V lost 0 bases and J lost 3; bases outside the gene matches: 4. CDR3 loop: CASSLETSGGYEQYF. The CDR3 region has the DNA TGCGCCAGCAGCTTGGAGACTAGCGGAGGCTACGAGCAGTACTTC.

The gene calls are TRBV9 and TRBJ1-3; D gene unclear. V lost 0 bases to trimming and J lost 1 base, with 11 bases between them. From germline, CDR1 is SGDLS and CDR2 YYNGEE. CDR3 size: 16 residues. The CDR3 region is CASSVGIGGSGNTIYF. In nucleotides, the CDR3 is TGTGCCAGCAGCGTAGGCATAGGAGGATCTGGAAACACCATATATTTT.

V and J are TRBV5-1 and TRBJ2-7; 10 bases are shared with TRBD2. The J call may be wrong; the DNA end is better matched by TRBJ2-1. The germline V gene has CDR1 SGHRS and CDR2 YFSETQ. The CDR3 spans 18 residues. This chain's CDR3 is CASSLLPSGSFRAYEQFF. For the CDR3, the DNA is TGCGCCAGCAGCTTGTTGCCTAGCGGGAGCTTCCGGGCATATGAGCAGTTCTTC.

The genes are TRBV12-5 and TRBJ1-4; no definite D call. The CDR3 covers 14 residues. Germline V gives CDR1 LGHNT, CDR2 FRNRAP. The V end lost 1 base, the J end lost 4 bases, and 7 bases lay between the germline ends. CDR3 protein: CASGLGHGNEKLFF. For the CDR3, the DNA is TGTGCTAGTGGTTTGGGACACGGTAATGAAAAACTGTTTTTT.

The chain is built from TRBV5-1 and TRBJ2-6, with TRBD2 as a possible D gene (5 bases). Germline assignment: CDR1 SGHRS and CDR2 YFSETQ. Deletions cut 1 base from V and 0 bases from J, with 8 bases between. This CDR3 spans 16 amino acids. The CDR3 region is CASSLTAGSGANVLTF. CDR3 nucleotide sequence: TGCGCCAGCAGCTTGACTGCGGGCTCTGGGGCCAACGTCCTGACTTTC.

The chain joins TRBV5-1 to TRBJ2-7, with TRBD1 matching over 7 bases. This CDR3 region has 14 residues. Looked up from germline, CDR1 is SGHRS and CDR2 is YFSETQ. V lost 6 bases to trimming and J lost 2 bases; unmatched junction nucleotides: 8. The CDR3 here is CASTQGVGTYEQYF. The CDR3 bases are TGCGCCAGCACCCAGGGGGTTGGTACCTACGAGCAGTACTTC.

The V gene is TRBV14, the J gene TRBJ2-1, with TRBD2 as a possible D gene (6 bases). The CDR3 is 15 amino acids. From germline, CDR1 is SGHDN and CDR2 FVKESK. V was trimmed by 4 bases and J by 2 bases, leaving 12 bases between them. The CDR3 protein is CASSLLGGTYNEQFF. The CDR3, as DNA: TGTGCCAGCAGCCTTCTAGGCGGGACCTACAATGAGCAGTTCTTC.

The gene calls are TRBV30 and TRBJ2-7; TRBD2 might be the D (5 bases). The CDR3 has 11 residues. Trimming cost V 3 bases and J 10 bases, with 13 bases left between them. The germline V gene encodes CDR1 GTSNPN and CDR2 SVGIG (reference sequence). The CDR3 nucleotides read TGTGCCTGGAGAGGGCGAGGGAAACAGTACTTC. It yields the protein CAWRGRGKQYF.

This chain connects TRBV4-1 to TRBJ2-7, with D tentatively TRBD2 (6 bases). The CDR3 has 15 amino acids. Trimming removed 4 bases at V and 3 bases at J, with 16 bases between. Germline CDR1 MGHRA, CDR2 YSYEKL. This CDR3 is CASSPGLTGNYEQYF. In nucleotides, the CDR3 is TGCGCCAGCAGCCCGGGACTTACTGGGAACTACGAGCAGTACTTC.

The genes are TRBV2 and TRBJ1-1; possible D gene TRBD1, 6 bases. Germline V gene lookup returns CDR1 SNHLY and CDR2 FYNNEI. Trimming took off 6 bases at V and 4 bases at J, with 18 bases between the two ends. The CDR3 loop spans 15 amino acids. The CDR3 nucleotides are TGTGCCAGCAGCCTCCAGGGGTCGGGGGGCACTGAAGCTTTCTTT. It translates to CASSLQGSGGTEAFF.